The next 25 T cell receptor beta chains were all read from a single sample in a study of T cell repertoires in cytomegalovirus infection. TCRdb re-derived calls from the reads in MiXCR, one entry per CDR3 protein. This table holds 400,000 to 550,000 distinct CDR3 sequences, approximately 10% found once. Sequenced sample: PBMCs. The receptors here all came from a human donor in good health (CMV status not recorded). Some clones in this sample may be carry-over from other donors' samples.

This clonotype was seen repeatedly, ten times or more. The chain employs TRBV19 and TRBJ2-7; perhaps TRBD2 as D (5 bases). The CDR3 spans 14 residues. The ends were cut back, 7 bases at V and 3 bases at J, with 16 bases in the middle. In germline, CDR1 is LNHDA, CDR2 SQIVND (reference sequence). The CDR3, as DNA: TGTGCCAGTAAGGAGCGTGCGGGCCGCTACGAGCAGTACTTC. It is translated as CASKERAGRYEQYF. Using reference TRBV19 and TRBJ2-7 for the parts outside the CDR3, the full variable domain is DGGITQSPKYLFRKEGQNVTLSCEQNLNHDAMYWYRQDPGQGLRLIYYSQIVNDFQKGDIAEGYSVSREKKESFPLTVTSAQKNPTAFYLCASKERAGRYEQYFGPGTRLTVT.

This clonotype was found many times. The rearrangement joins TRBV10-3 to TRBJ1-2; D unresolved. The CDR3 sequence is 16 residues long. Between the trimmed V and J ends, which lost 2 bases and 6 bases, there was a span of 19 bases. CDR1 ENHRY and CDR2 SYGVKD come from the germline V gene. CDR3 coding DNA: TGTGCCATCAGTGAGATTCGAGGGAAGGGTCGAAATGGCTACACCTTC. It translates to CAISEIRGKGRNGYTF.

This clonotype was seen more than once but under ten times. The genes are TRBV19 and TRBJ1-5, with D perhaps matching TRBD1 (5 bases). Trimming took off 3 bases at V and 2 bases at J, with 8 bases between the two ends. Germline-derived CDR1 and CDR2 are LNHDA and SQIVND (reference sequence). This CDR3 is 14 amino acids long. CDR3 coding DNA: TGTGCCAGTAGTATTAGGGGTGGCAATCAGCCCCAGCATTTT. Its translation is CASSIRGGNQPQHF. The whole variable domain, remainder taken from reference TRBV19 and TRBJ1-5, is DGGITQSPKYLFRKEGQNVTLSCEQNLNHDAMYWYRQDPGQGLRLIYYSQIVNDFQKGDIAEGYSVSREKKESFPLTVTSAQKNPTAFYLCASSIRGGNQPQHFGDGTRLSIL.

This clonotype was recorded at least ten times. This chain joins TRBV6-1 and TRBJ2-1; TRBD1 might be the D (6 bases). With 6 bases removed from V and 0 bases from J, the gap between germline ends came to 27 bases. The CDR3 spans 20 residues. CDR1 and CDR2 from the germline V gene are MNHNS and SASEGT. For the CDR3, the DNA is TGTGCCAGCAGCCCGTACCTTGGGGATGGGGGCTTAAGCTCCTACAATGAGCAGTTCTTC. It yields the protein CASSPYLGDGGLSSYNEQFF.

There are many counts of this clonotype. The chain links TRBV6-5 to TRBJ1-3, with TRBD1 matching over 12 bases. The J segment lost 1 base and the V segment lost 0 bases, leaving 7 bases of the junction unmatched. This CDR3 has 19 amino acids. The germline gives CDR1 MNHEY, CDR2 SVGAGI. CDR3 nucleotides: TGTGCCAGCAGTTACTCTGCCGGGGACAGGGGGCTGTCTGGAAACACCATATATTTT. Protein product: CASSYSAGDRGLSGNTIYF.

The genes are TRBV2 and TRBJ2-7, with a weak D call TRBD1 (5 bases). Germline CDR1 is SNHLY and CDR2 is FYNNEI. The CDR3 is 14 residues long. V was cut by 6 bases and J by 0 bases, with 12 bases left in between. CDR3 bases: TGTGCCAGCAGCCCGACGACAGTCTCCTACGAGCAGTACTTC. Residues: CASSPTTVSYEQYF. Using reference TRBV2 and TRBJ2-7 for the parts outside the CDR3, the full variable domain is EPEVTQTPSHQVTQMGQEVILRCVPISNHLYFYWYRQILGQKVEFLVSFYNNEISEKSEIFDDQFSVERPDGSNFTLKIRSTKLEDSAMYFCASSPTTVSYEQYFGPGTRLTVT.

The sample holds a few counts of this clonotype. The chain has TRBV20-1 and TRBJ2-3, with 8 bases matching TRBD2. Germline V gene lookup returns CDR1 DFQATT and CDR2 SNEGSKA (reference sequence). The CDR3 is made up of 12 amino acids. J gave up 3 bases and V 6 bases, and 2 bases lay outside the gene matches. The CDR3 DNA follows: TGCAGTGCACCTAGCGGGACAGATACGCAGTATTTT. Protein sequence: CSAPSGTDTQYF.

V usage is TRBV6-1 and J usage is TRBJ1-1; 7 bases fit TRBD1. The CDR3 totals 15 residues. Germline V CDR1 and CDR2: MNHNS, SASEGT. V trimming: 6 bases; J trimming: 6 bases; junction bases outside the gene matches: 13. DNA of the CDR3: TGTGCCAGCAGCGATGCGTTCAGGGGGGACGCTGAAGCTTTCTTT. This codes for CASSDAFRGDAEAFF.

This chain connects TRBV5-1 to TRBJ2-1; 8 nucleotides align to TRBD1. V lost 4 bases, J lost 7 bases, and 10 bases stayed unmatched. In germline, CDR1 is SGHRS, CDR2 YFSETQ. The CDR3 loop spans 15 amino acids. CDR3 DNA sequence: TGCGCCAGCAGCGGGGGACAGGTCGGGGCTAATGAGCAGTTCTTC. It encodes CASSGGQVGANEQFF.

The rearrangement joins TRBV18 to TRBJ1-5; D call uncertain. Germline-derived CDR1 and CDR2 are KGHSH and LQKENI. This CDR3 comprises 14 residues. V dropped 6 bases and J dropped 4 bases, with 13 bases sitting between them. CDR3 in amino acids: CASSRRLANQPQHF. The CDR3 nucleotides are TGTGCCAGCTCCCGCAGATTAGCAAATCAGCCCCAGCATTTT.

The table lists this clonotype with many counts. The rearrangement links TRBV4-2 to TRBJ2-1; no firm D call. V dropped 0 bases and J dropped 5 bases, with 14 bases sitting between them. CDR3 length equals 16 residues. The germline V gene has CDR1 LGHNA and CDR2 YNFKEQ. The CDR3 nucleotides read TGTGCCAGCAGCCAAGAGGAATCGGACGGAAACAATGAGCAGTTCTTC. Translated, it gives CASSQEESDGNNEQFF.

V usage is TRBV5-4 and J usage is TRBJ2-3, with TRBD1 matching over 9 bases. The CDR3 runs to 16 residues. J gave up 6 bases and V 1 base, and 9 bases lay outside the gene matches. CDR1 and CDR2 (germline): SGHNT, YYREEE (reference sequence). The CDR3: CASSLIGQGWGDTQYF. CDR3 DNA: TGTGCCAGCAGCTTGATAGGACAGGGGTGGGGGGATACGCAGTATTTT.

Only a few counts were recorded for this clonotype. The J gene is TRBJ2-7, the V gene TRBV18, with D tentatively TRBD1 or TRBD2 (7 bases each). V dropped 6 bases and J dropped 6 bases, with 18 bases sitting between them. Germline CDR1 KGHSH, CDR2 LQKENI. This CDR3 region has 14 residues. The CDR3 loop is CASSGQGGLLEQYF. In nucleotides, the CDR3 is TGTGCCAGCTCGGGCCAGGGGGGACTACTCGAGCAGTACTTC.

This clonotype was observed a few times. The chain has TRBV29-1 and TRBJ2-2; 9 bases match TRBD2. This CDR3 region has 17 residues. With 4 bases clipped from V and 4 bases from J, the junction kept 13 bases outside the gene matches. Germline CDR1 reads SQVTM; CDR2 reads ANQGSEA. The CDR3 DNA follows: TGCAGCGTTGTGGGTAGCGGGAGATCGGCGAGCACCGGGGAGCTGTTTTTT. This translates into CSVVGSGRSASTGELFF.

This clonotype was picked up a small number of times. V is TRBV14 and J is TRBJ2-7, with D perhaps TRBD1 (6 bases). The V end lost 5 bases, the J end lost 1 base, and 15 bases lay between the germline ends. The CDR3 covers 15 residues. Germline CDR1 reads SGHDN; CDR2 reads FVKESK. The CDR3 DNA reads TGTGCCAGCAGCGCTGGACAGTGGGGTTCCTACGAGCAGTACTTC. Translation: CASSAGQWGSYEQYF.

This clonotype was seen many times. V gene TRBV7-3 combines with J gene TRBJ2-7; 8 positions match TRBD2. Per the germline V gene, CDR1 is SGHTA and CDR2 is FQGTGA. This CDR3 is built from 15 residues. The V gene end was trimmed by 5 bases and the J gene end by 0 bases; junction bases not matched to a gene: 6. The CDR3 DNA follows: TGTGCCAGCAGCGCCGGGGGGGAGGTCTCCTACGAGCAGTACTTC. It specifies CASSAGGEVSYEQYF. Drawing the rest from reference TRBV7-3 and TRBJ2-7, the complete variable domain is GAGVSQTPSNKVTEKGKYVELRCDPISGHTALYWYRQSLGQGPEFLIYFQGTGAADDSGLPNDRFFAVRPEGSVSTLKIQRTERGDSAVYLCASSAGGEVSYEQYFGPGTRLTVT.

This clonotype was counted many times. The chain employs TRBV15 and TRBJ1-1, with D unresolved. Germline CDR1 LNHNV, CDR2 YYDKDF (reference sequence). Trimming removed 8 bases at V and 3 bases at J, with 13 bases between. CDR3 length: 13 residues. The CDR3 DNA reads as TGTGCCACCCAGACTATAGGATACACTGAAGCTTTCTTT. It codes for CATQTIGYTEAFF. Combining the CDR3 with reference TRBV15 and TRBJ1-1 gives the whole variable domain DAMVIQNPRYQVTQFGKPVTLSCSQTLNHNVMYWYQQKSSQAPKLLFHYYDKDFNNEADTPDNFQSRRPNTSFCFLDIRSPGLGDTAMYLCATQTIGYTEAFFGQGTRLTVV.

This clonotype was seen at least ten times. The chain joins TRBV5-6 to TRBJ1-4; tentative D call: TRBD1 (5 bases). The CDR3 runs 14 residues. Germline V gives CDR1 SGHDT, CDR2 YYEEEE. Trimming stripped 4 bases from V and 7 bases from J, with 14 bases between. CDR3 DNA: TGTGCCAGCAGCGCCAGAGGGGTCGGTGAAAAACTGTTTTTT. Protein product: CASSARGVGEKLFF.

This clonotype was seen many times. The J gene is TRBJ2-7, the V gene TRBV29-1; 9 nucleotides agree with TRBD2. Germline CDR1 is SQVTM and CDR2 is ANQGSEA. With 5 bases clipped from V and 12 bases from J, the junction kept 14 bases outside the gene matches. The CDR3 length is 13 residues. CDR3 in DNA: TGCAGCGTTAAGGGGCTAGCGGGACACACTCCGTACTTC. This gives the protein CSVKGLAGHTPYF.

V is TRBV20-1 and J is TRBJ1-1; 8 bases line up with TRBD1. This CDR3 region has 16 residues. Trimming removed 0 bases from V and 0 bases from J; junction bases left unmatched: 6. Germline CDR1 reads DFQATT; CDR2 reads SNEGSKA (reference sequence). DNA for the CDR3: TGCAGTGCTAGAGAGGCAGGGGGCAGGGTGAACACTGAAGCTTTCTTT. This encodes CSAREAGGRVNTEAFF.

This clonotype appeared a few times. The chain links TRBV20-1 to TRBJ2-1; D might be TRBD2 (6 bases). The germline gives CDR1 DFQATT, CDR2 SNEGSKA (reference sequence). CDR3 size: 16 residues. V was pared by 0 bases and J by 1 base, with 13 bases between. The CDR3 is CSAREGGAGSYNEQFF. CDR3 nucleotide sequence: TGCAGTGCTAGAGAGGGCGGGGCAGGGTCCTACAATGAGCAGTTCTTC.

This clonotype has ten or more counts. The rearrangement uses TRBV19 and TRBJ1-4; D is unclear. This CDR3 region has 15 residues. Trimming shortened V by 3 bases and J by 5 bases, and 13 bases separated the two germline ends. CDR1 is LNHDA, CDR2 SQIVND, per germline (reference sequence). CDR3 nucleotide sequence: TGTGCCAGTAGTATTGTGGAACTTTCAAATGAAAAACTGTTTTTT. Translated: CASSIVELSNEKLFF.

This clonotype was counted many times. For the CDR3, the DNA is TGTGCCACCAGTGACCGTGGGAGTCGGGAGACCCAGTACTTC. It translates to CATSDRGSRETQYF. The chain has TRBV24-1 and TRBJ2-5; TRBD2 might be the D (5 bases). Deletions cut 4 bases from V and 5 bases from J, with 13 bases between. Germline V CDR1 and CDR2: KGHDR, SFDVKD. There are 14 residues in the CDR3.

This clonotype was detected many times. This sequence joins TRBV12-3 or TRBV12-4 and TRBJ1-1; TRBD1 is a possible D gene (6 bases). Trimming cost V 3 bases and J 4 bases, with 9 bases left between them. The length of the CDR3 is 13 residues. The DNA for the CDR3 is TGTGCCAGCAGTTTGATGGGGGCCACTGAAGCTTTCTTT. It codes for CASSLMGATEAFF.

V gene TRBV30 combines with J gene TRBJ1-2; D is perhaps TRBD1 (5 bases). This CDR3 is built from 15 residues. Germline assignment: CDR1 GTSNPN and CDR2 SVGIG (reference sequence). The V gene lost 2 bases and the J gene lost 6 bases, with 19 bases spanning the gap. The CDR3 DNA follows: TGTGCCTGGAGTCTCACCGGGACGTGGGTAAATGGCTACACCTTC. Residues: CAWSLTGTWVNGYTF.